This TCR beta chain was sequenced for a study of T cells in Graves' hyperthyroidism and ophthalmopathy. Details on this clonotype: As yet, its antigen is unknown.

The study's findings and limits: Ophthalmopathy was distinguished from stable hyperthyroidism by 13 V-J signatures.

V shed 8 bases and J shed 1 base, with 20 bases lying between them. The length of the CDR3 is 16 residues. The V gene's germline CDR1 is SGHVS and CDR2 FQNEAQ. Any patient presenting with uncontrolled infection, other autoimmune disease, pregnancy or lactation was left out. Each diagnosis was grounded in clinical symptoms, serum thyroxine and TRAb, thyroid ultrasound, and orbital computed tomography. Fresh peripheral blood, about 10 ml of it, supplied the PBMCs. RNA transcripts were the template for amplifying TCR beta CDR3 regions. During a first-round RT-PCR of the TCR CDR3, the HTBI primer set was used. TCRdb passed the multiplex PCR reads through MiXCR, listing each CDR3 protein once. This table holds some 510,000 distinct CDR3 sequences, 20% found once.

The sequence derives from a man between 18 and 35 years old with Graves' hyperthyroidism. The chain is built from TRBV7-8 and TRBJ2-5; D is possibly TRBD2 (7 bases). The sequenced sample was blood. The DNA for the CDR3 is TGTGCCAGCCGTACCCGGGTCGGGGGGCCCCAAGAGACCCAGTACTTC. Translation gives CASRTRVGGPQETQYF. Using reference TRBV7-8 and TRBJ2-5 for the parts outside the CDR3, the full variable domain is GAGVSQSPRYKVAKRGQDVALRCDPISGHVSLFWYQQALGQGPEFLTYFQNEAQLDKSGLPSDRFFAERPEGSVSTLKIQRTQQEDSAVYLCASRTRVGGPQETQYFGPGTRLLVL.